Listed below are T cell receptor beta chains from one sample, sequenced in a study of human T cells and chemical hapten exposure. TCRdb itself ran the RACE reads through MiXCR, one entry per CDR3 protein. The repertoire has about 380,000 distinct CDR3 sequences, 4.5% to 6% of them found once; the top ten carry 2.5% to 3%. The specimen was whole blood, collected in connection with sensitization to the hapten diphenylcyclopropenone (DPC). The receptor source for this set is a woman aged 45-59 years with alopecia areata. Some clones in this sample may be carry-over from other donors' samples. Each CDR3 is given with its conserved first and last residue. A D gene is named only where the DNA matches it firmly. Only some rows state a clone size, as once, few, many or a class for expanded clones.

size,V,D,J,CDR3,DNA
many,TRBV24-1,NA,TRBJ2-2,CARAGQTNTGELFF,TGTGCCAGGGCGGGACAGACGAACACCGGGGAGCTGTTTTTT
NA,TRBV5-6,NA,TRBJ2-6,CASSLGVSSGANVLTF,TGTGCCAGCAGCTTAGGGGTTAGCTCTGGGGCCAACGTCCTGACTTTC
many,TRBV12-3/TRBV12-4,TRBD1,TRBJ1-1,CASTRQGAVAETFF,TGTGCCAGCACCCGACAGGGGGCGGTGGCTGAGACTTTCTTT
many,TRBV27,TRBD1,TRBJ2-5,CASSLRGTGVRFETQYF,TGTGCCAGCAGTTTAAGGGGGACAGGGGTACGGTTTGAGACCCAGTACTTC
many,TRBV29-1,TRBD2,TRBJ2-5,CSVEHSGGAETQYF,TGCAGCGTTGAACATAGCGGGGGGGCAGAGACCCAGTACTTC
NA,TRBV7-2,NA,TRBJ1-2,CASSLTGVNYGYTF,TGTGCCAGCAGCTTAACAGGCGTCAACTATGGCTACACCTTC
many,TRBV12-3/TRBV12-4,NA,TRBJ1-2,CASSPGAHYGYTF,TGTGCCAGCAGCCCAGGGGCCCACTATGGCTACACCTTC
many,TRBV12-3/TRBV12-4,TRBD2,TRBJ2-1,CASSTAGGESRFF,TGTGCCAGCAGTACAGCGGGAGGGGAGTCGAGGTTCTTC
few,TRBV2,TRBD2,TRBJ2-3,CASLAGAGDTQYF,TGTGCCAGCCTAGCGGGAGCTGGGGATACGCAGTATTTT
few,TRBV6-5,NA,TRBJ2-3,CASSYLSTDTQYF,TGTGCCAGCAGTTACCTAAGCACAGATACGCAGTATTTT
NA,TRBV13,NA,TRBJ1-1,CASSRGRGRGTEAFF,TGTGCCAGCAGCCGCGGAAGGGGCAGAGGAACTGAAGCTTTCTTT
few,TRBV15,NA,TRBJ2-3,CATSRVRQGFTDTQYF,TGTGCCACCAGCAGAGTCCGGCAGGGCTTCACAGATACGCAGTATTTT
few,TRBV20-1,NA,TRBJ2-1,CSARDRPGGNEQFF,TGCAGTGCTAGAGATCGGCCAGGTGGGAATGAGCAGTTCTTC
few,TRBV20-1,TRBD2,TRBJ2-3,CSAPTTSGDTQYF,TGCAGTGCCCCTACGACTAGCGGAGATACGCAGTATTTT
many,TRBV7-9,NA,TRBJ2-1,CASSGAVVETRILNEQFF,TGTGCCAGCTCCGGAGCTGTAGTGGAAACTAGAATCCTTAATGAGCAGTTCTTC
NA,TRBV5-1,NA,TRBJ2-5,CASSLETGGSETQYF,TGCGCCAGCAGCTTGGAAACTGGCGGGTCGGAGACCCAGTACTTC
NA,TRBV4-1,TRBD1,TRBJ1-2,CASSQVGGAGYGYTF,TGCGCCAGCAGCCAAGTAGGGGGCGCGGGCTATGGCTACACCTTC
NA,TRBV9,TRBD1,TRBJ2-7,CASSPRTGIEQYF,TGTGCCAGCAGCCCCAGGACAGGTATCGAGCAGTACTTC
many,TRBV5-1,TRBD2,TRBJ2-3,CASSFSGGELADTQYF,TGCGCCAGCAGTTTTAGCGGGGGGGAACTTGCAGATACGCAGTATTTT
few,TRBV5-1,TRBD1,TRBJ2-5,CASSHPGQVEETQYF,TGCGCCAGCAGCCATCCGGGACAGGTAGAAGAGACCCAGTACTTC